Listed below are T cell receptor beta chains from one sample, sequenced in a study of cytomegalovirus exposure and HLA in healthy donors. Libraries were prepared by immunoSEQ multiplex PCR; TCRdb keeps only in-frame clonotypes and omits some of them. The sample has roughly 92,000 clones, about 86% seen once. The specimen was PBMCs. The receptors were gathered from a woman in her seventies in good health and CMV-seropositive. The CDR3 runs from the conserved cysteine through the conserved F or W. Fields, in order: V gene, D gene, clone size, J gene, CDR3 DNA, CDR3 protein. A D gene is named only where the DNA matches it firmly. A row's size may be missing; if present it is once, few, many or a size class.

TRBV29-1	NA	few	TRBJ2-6	TGCAGCGTGCGACACTCTGGGGCCAACGTCCTGACTTTC	CSVRHSGANVLTF
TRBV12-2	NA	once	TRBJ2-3	TGTGCAAGTCGCTTAGAAGCGGGAGATTTAGATACGCAGTATTTT	CASRLEAGDLDTQYF
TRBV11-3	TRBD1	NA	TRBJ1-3	TGTGCCAGCAGCTCCGTAGACAGGGGAGGAAAAACCATATATTTT	CASSSVDRGGKTIYF
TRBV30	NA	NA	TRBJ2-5	TGTGCCTGGAGTGTACTGTCCCGTGCGGGGGAGACCCAGTACTTC	CAWSVLSRAGETQYF
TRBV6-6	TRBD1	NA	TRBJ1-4	TGTGCCAGCAGTCTAATACAGGGGTGGAATGAAAAACTGTTTTTT	CASSLIQGWNEKLFF
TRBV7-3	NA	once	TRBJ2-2	TGTGCCAGCAGCTTAACGCTGGCGGGTGCCGGGGAGCTGTTTTTT	CASSLTLAGAGELFF
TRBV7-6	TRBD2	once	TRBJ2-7	TGTGCCAGCAGCTTAGTAGCGGGGCTGCTCTCCTACGAGCAGTACTTC	CASSLVAGLLSYEQYF
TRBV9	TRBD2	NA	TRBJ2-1	TGTGCCAGCAGCCCTGGACTAGCGGCTTACAATGAGCAGTTCTTC	CASSPGLAAYNEQFF
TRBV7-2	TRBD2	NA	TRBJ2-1	TGTGCCAGCAGTTGGGGGGGGGATCGGTACAATGAGCAGTTCTTC	CASSWGGDRYNEQFF
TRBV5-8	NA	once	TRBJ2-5	TGTGCCAGCAGCTGGGGGACATGGAGAGAGACCCAGTACTTC	CASSWGTWRETQYF
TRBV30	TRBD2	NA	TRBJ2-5	TGTGCCTGGAGGACTAGCGGGAGACAAGAGACCCAGTACTTC	CAWRTSGRQETQYF
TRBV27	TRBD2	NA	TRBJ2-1	TGTGCCAGCAGTCAGACTAGCGGAGCAGAGCAGTTCTTC	CASSQTSGAEQFF
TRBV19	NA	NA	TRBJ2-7	TGTGCCAGTAGTACGACGGGGACTTCCTACGAGCAGTACTTC	CASSTTGTSYEQYF
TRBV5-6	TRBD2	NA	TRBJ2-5	TGTGCCAGCAGTATTCCTCGGACTAGCCCGCAGACCCAGTACTTC	CASSIPRTSPQTQYF
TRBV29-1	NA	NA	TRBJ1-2	TGCAGCGTTGAGGGGAGTAGGGTATATGGCTACACCTTC	CSVEGSRVYGYTF
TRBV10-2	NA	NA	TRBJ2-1	TGCGCCAGCAGTGTTTCGCGGAGCGAGCAGTTCTTC	CASSVSRSEQFF
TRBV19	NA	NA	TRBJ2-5	TGTGCCAGTGGCTTACCTGGGGGGGAGACCCAGTACTTC	CASGLPGGETQYF
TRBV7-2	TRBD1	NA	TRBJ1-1	TGTGCCAGCAGCCCACAGGGGGCAAACACTGAAGCTTTCTTT	CASSPQGANTEAFF
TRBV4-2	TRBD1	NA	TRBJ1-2	TGTGCCAGCAGCCAAGTCGACGACAGGGTTTTCTATGGCTACACCTTC	CASSQVDDRVFYGYTF
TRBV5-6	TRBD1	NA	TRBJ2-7	TGTGCCAGCAGCTCCCGGGACAGGAAAGCCTACGAGCAGTACTTC	CASSSRDRKAYEQYF
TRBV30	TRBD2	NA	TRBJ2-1	TGTGCCTGGAGCCGACTAGCGGGAACGGGCAATGAGCAGTTCTTC	CAWSRLAGTGNEQFF
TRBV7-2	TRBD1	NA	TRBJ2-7	TGTGCCAGCAGCTTAGACCGGACAGGGTTGTACGAGCAGTACTTC	CASSLDRTGLYEQYF
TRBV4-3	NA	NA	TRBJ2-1	TGCGCCACCGCGAATAGCGTTTACAATGAGCAGTTCTTC	CATANSVYNEQFF
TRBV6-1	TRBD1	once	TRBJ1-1	TGTGCCAGCAGTCCCCGACAGGGAAACACTGAAGCTTTCTTT	CASSPRQGNTEAFF
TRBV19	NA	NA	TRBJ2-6	TGTGCCAGTAGTATAAAAGGGGCTGGGGCCAACGTCCTGACTTTC	CASSIKGAGANVLTF
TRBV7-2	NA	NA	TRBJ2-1	TGTGCCAGCAGCTTAGAGAGCTTACTCTCCTACAATGAGCAGTTCTTC	CASSLESLLSYNEQFF
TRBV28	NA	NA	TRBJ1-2	TGTGCCAGCAGTGAGACGGACAGAGGTTTGCATGGCTACACCTTC	CASSETDRGLHGYTF
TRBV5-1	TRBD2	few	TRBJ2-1	TGCGCCACCAAACCGGGGGGGGTCGCCTACAATGAGCAGTTCTTC	CATKPGGVAYNEQFF
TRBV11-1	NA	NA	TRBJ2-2	TGTGCCAGCAGCCCCCGGAGGACCGGGGAGCTGTTTTTT	CASSPRRTGELFF
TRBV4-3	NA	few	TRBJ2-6	TGCGCCAGCAGCCAAGTAGGACTCCTGGACAGCAACGTCCTGACTTTC	CASSQVGLLDSNVLTF
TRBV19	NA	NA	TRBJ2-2	TGTGCCAGTAGTGGGCGGGAGAACACCGGGGAGCTGTTTTTT	CASSGRENTGELFF